The clone carrying this T cell receptor beta chain was observed at least ten times. Germline V gives CDR1 MGHRA, CDR2 YSYEKL. The CDR3 sequence is 15 residues long. V lost 1 base and J lost 7; bases outside the gene matches: 9. These data are taken from a study of neurological immune-mediated disorders. The cDNA came from 5'RACE with 10-nucleotide random UMIs. From 15-18 subjects, over 200 million TCR-beta sequences were obtained in each sequencing run. MiXCR was run by TCRdb on the 5' RACE reads, yielding one entry per CDR3 protein. This table holds some 38,000 distinct CDR3 sequences, under 4% found once. Stated time point: longitudinal time-point 1 (baseline).

This clonotype was obtained from a woman aged 55-70 years with multiple sclerosis. Input material: PBMCs. The rearrangement joins TRBV4-1 to TRBJ1-2, with 7 bases aligning to TRBD1. The DNA for the CDR3 is TGCGCCAGCAGCCAAGGTGCAGGGGGAATCGGTGGCTACACCTTC. Its translation is CASSQGAGGIGGYTF.